Shown below are 22 T cell receptor beta chains from a single sample sequenced in a study of spatial heterogeneity in lung cancer (dated by TCRdb to the late 2010s). The time point label on this specimen signifies: sample taken at primary tumor resection. For TCR sequencing, whole RNA was extracted from tumor and nontumor lung tissue, or from cryopreserved PBMC samples, and no cell sorting was done. The protocol used for the library was 5' RACE. The run used a NextSeq 500. The raw public data were reprocessed by TCRdb itself: fastp quality trimming at Q25, MiXCR clonotype calling, in-frame beta chains only. Each entry is one CDR3 protein sequence, shown with its most common DNA and genes. The sample includes 45,000 or so distinct CDR3 sequences, with less than 8.5% observed a single time. Of the sample, around 13% is held by the ten largest clones. The sample consisted of PBMCs, taken at surgery. The receptor source for this set is a female donor with early-stage non-small cell lung cancer.

At least ten counts were recorded for this clonotype. The V call is TRBV3-1, the J call TRBJ2-3; D is unclear. Trimming took off 0 bases at V and 2 bases at J, with 15 bases between the two ends. This CDR3 is 17 amino acids long. Germline-derived CDR1 and CDR2 are LGHDT and YNNKEL (reference sequence). DNA of the CDR3: TGTGCCAGCAGCCAAGATACCCGGGTAGCCCTCACAGATACGCAGTATTTT. This codes for CASSQDTRVALTDTQYF.

This clonotype was seen ten or more times. The chain links TRBV6-2 or TRBV6-3 to TRBJ1-5, with D unresolved. This CDR3 contains 15 residues. Germline V gene lookup returns CDR1 MNHEY and CDR2 SVGEGT. The germline V and J ends were trimmed by 3 bases and 3 bases, with 12 bases remaining between them. Written as DNA, the CDR3 is TGTGCCAGCAGTTATCTTGTTGGCCCCAATCAGCCCCAGCATTTT. This translates into CASSYLVGPNQPQHF.

This clonotype was found once. Just one base apart from a much larger clone, this may be a read error. The rearrangement joins TRBV20-1 to TRBJ2-5; tentative D call: TRBD1 (5 bases). V was clipped by 5 bases and J by 9 bases, with 28 bases between them. The length of the CDR3 is 16 residues. Germline V gene data show CDR1 as DFQATT and CDR2 as SNEGSKA (reference sequence). The CDR3 is CSAPPLGRGPRFSQYF. In nucleotides, the CDR3 is TGCAGTGCTCCCCCGCTTGGTAGGGGCCCCAGGTTTTCCCAGTACTTC.

This clonotype has only one observation. This rearrangement joins TRBV9 to TRBJ2-3, with 16 nucleotides matching TRBD2. CDR1 and CDR2 (germline): SGDLS, YYNGEE. The CDR3 loop spans 20 amino acids. J was trimmed by 1 base and V by 0 bases; bases with no gene match: 8. The CDR3 is CASSVDLGLAGGPGTDTQYF. The CDR3 coding sequence is TGTGCCAGCAGCGTAGACCTGGGACTAGCGGGGGGGCCGGGCACAGATACGCAGTATTTT. The full variable domain, rest sourced from reference TRBV9 and TRBJ2-3, is DSGVTQTPKHLITATGQRVTLRCSPRSGDLSVYWYQQSLDQGLQFLIQYYNGEERAKGNILERFSAQQFPDLHSELNLSSLELGDSALYFCASSVDLGLAGGPGTDTQYFGPGTRLTVL.

Details on this clonotype: This could be a read error, since a much larger clone is one nucleotide away. The chain is built from TRBV20-1 and TRBJ2-3, with a weak D call TRBD1 (8 bases). The CDR3 is 13 residues long. Germline loops: CDR1 DFQATT, CDR2 SNEGSKA (reference sequence). CDR3 loop: CSARKWSGTGRSF. DNA for the CDR3: TGCAGTGCTAGAAAGTGGAGCGGGACAGGCCGATCTTTT.

The chain links TRBV15 to TRBJ1-4; a possible D gene is TRBD1 (5 bases). Deletions cut 0 bases from V and 7 bases from J, with 18 bases between. CDR3 length equals 17 residues. Looked up from germline, CDR1 is LNHNV and CDR2 is YYDKDF (reference sequence). As DNA, the CDR3 is TGTGCCACCAGCAGAGATCTGACCAGGGATGGGATTGAAAAACTGTTTTTT. This gives the protein CATSRDLTRDGIEKLFF.

The chain recombines TRBV5-1 with TRBJ2-1, with 7 positions matching TRBD1. V was pared by 3 bases and J by 8 bases, with 2 bases of the junction left unmatched. The CDR3 is 12 amino acids. CDR1 is SGHRS and CDR2 is YFSETQ in the germline V gene. The CDR3 DNA is TGCGCCAGCAGCTCCACAGGGGATGAGCAGTTCTTC. It yields the protein CASSSTGDEQFF.

This clonotype was counted ten times or more. The rearrangement links TRBV7-2 to TRBJ2-7; 8 bases agree with TRBD2. This CDR3 has 15 amino acids. V lost 5 bases to trimming and J lost 6 bases; unmatched junction nucleotides: 12. CDR1 is SGHTA and CDR2 is FQGNSA in the germline V gene. CDR3 protein: CASSIVTGGQFEQYF. The DNA for the CDR3 is TGTGCCAGCAGCATCGTGACGGGGGGGCAATTCGAGCAGTACTTC.

The V gene is TRBV12-3 or TRBV12-4, the J gene TRBJ1-5, with 8 bases aligning to TRBD1. V shed 10 bases and J 2 bases; nucleotides not matched to a gene: 4. This CDR3 is 13 amino acids long. CDR3 sequence reads: CAIQGVGNQPQHF. CDR3 bases: TGTGCCATACAGGGGGTAGGCAATCAGCCCCAGCATTTT.

Many counts were recorded for this clonotype. The chain couples TRBV2 to TRBJ1-1; D unresolved. The CDR3 runs to 18 residues. From germline, CDR1 is SNHLY and CDR2 FYNNEI. V was clipped by 7 bases and J by 0 bases, with 24 bases between them. CDR3 loop: CASIKYPGLRDMNTEAFF. CDR3 nucleotides: TGTGCCAGCATTAAGTACCCGGGCCTTCGCGACATGAACACTGAAGCTTTCTTT.

In its sample, this clonotype was seen many times. J is TRBJ1-2 and V is TRBV4-3, with TRBD1 matching 7 bases. The germline V gene encodes CDR1 LGHNA and CDR2 YSLEER. The CDR3 runs 15 residues. With V trimmed by 4 bases and J by 2 bases, 7 bases remained unmatched. The DNA of the CDR3 is TGCGCCAGCAGCCGGGGAGGGGGCTGGAACTATGGCTACACCTTC. Amino acid sequence: CASSRGGGWNYGYTF.

This clonotype was counted ten times or more. The CDR3 region is CASSWKAGGPSYEQFF. The CDR3 nucleotides are TGCGCCAGCAGCTGGAAAGCGGGGGGGCCAAGCTATGAGCAGTTCTTC. This chain connects TRBV5-1 to TRBJ2-1; 10 nucleotides align to TRBD2. CDR3 length: 16 residues. Germline V gene lookup returns CDR1 SGHRS and CDR2 YFSETQ. With V trimmed by 3 bases and J by 8 bases, 11 bases remained unmatched.

This clonotype was counted ten times or more. The V gene is TRBV19, the J gene TRBJ1-2; D gene uncertain. The CDR3 length is 14 residues. Trimming stripped 0 bases from V and 0 bases from J, with 5 bases between. In germline, CDR1 is LNHDA, CDR2 SQIVND (reference sequence). In nucleotides, the CDR3 is TGTGCCAGTAGTATAGATGCGGCTAACTATGGCTACACCTTC. Amino acid sequence: CASSIDAANYGYTF.

This clonotype has more than one count but fewer than ten. V and J are TRBV6-2 or TRBV6-3 and TRBJ2-7; possibly TRBD2 for D (7 bases). V lost 6 bases and J 2 bases, leaving 17 bases between the germline ends. The CDR3 covers 15 residues. The germline CDR1 and CDR2 sequences are MNHEY and SVGEGT. In nucleotides, the CDR3 is TGTGCCAGCAGCCTAGGGAGGGGGACAACCTACGAGCAGTACTTC. Protein: CASSLGRGTTYEQYF.

This clonotype appeared a few times. This rearrangement joins TRBV20-1 to TRBJ1-5; 7 bases map to TRBD1. The CDR3 runs to 15 residues. Trimming cost V 5 bases and J 2 bases; bases outside gene matches: 9. The germline CDR1 and CDR2 sequences are DFQATT and SNEGSKA (reference sequence). CDR3 loop: CSAAPGGYGNQPQHF. CDR3 in DNA: TGCAGTGCTGCCCCAGGGGGATATGGCAATCAGCCCCAGCATTTT.

The chain recombines TRBV6-1 with TRBJ2-1; the match to TRBD2 covers 9 bases. The CDR3 consists of 15 residues. The V segment lost 6 bases and the J segment 9 bases; nucleotides outside the gene matches: 12. Germline V gene sequence: CDR1 MNHNS, CDR2 SASEGT. Here the CDR3 DNA reads TGTGCCAGCAGGATGGGCGGGGGGGCGTTAGGTGAGCAGTTCTTC. Translation gives CASRMGGGALGEQFF.

This clonotype was seen many times. The rearrangement joins TRBV19 to TRBJ1-5, with D possibly being TRBD1 (6 bases). Germline-derived CDR1 and CDR2 are LNHDA and SQIVND (reference sequence). This CDR3 is 16 amino acids long. V was trimmed by 3 bases and J by 5 bases, leaving 17 bases between them. The CDR3 DNA follows: TGTGCCAGTAGTATTTTGACAGGTACCAGGGATCAGCCCCAGCATTTT. It is translated as CASSILTGTRDQPQHF.

This clonotype was picked up many times. This CDR3 is CASSPPNQPQHF. The CDR3 DNA is TGTGCCAGCAGCCCACCAAATCAGCCCCAGCATTTT. The chain employs TRBV6-2 or TRBV6-3 and TRBJ1-5, with D unclear. V lost 6 bases, J lost 4 bases, and 7 bases lay in between. This CDR3 region has 12 residues. The germline V gene has CDR1 MNHEY and CDR2 SVGEGT.

This clonotype was recorded a few times. This sequence joins TRBV30 and TRBJ2-7, with 12 bases lining up with TRBD1. The CDR3 totals 15 residues. V shed 1 base and J 5 bases; nucleotides not matched to a gene: 6. CDR1 and CDR2 (germline): GTSNPN, SVGIG (reference sequence). Here the CDR3 DNA reads TGTGCCTGGAGTGGCCGGGACAGGGGGCCGGACGAGCAGTACTTC. Its protein product is CAWSGRDRGPDEQYF.

The chain has TRBV7-9 and TRBJ1-1; D is ambiguous. The CDR3 covers 16 residues. Germline-derived CDR1 and CDR2 are SEHNR and FQNEAQ (reference sequence). Between the trimmed V and J ends, which lost 1 base and 8 bases, there was a span of 20 bases. CDR3: CASSLEVGVLGIEAFF. CDR3 nucleotide sequence: TGTGCCAGCAGCTTAGAAGTTGGGGTCCTCGGGATCGAAGCTTTCTTT.

The J gene is TRBJ2-5, the V gene TRBV20-1; 11 nucleotides agree with TRBD2. The V segment lost 6 bases and the J segment 5 bases; nucleotides outside the gene matches: 8. Germline CDR1 DFQATT, CDR2 SNEGSKA (reference sequence). The CDR3 runs to 14 residues. CDR3 amino acids: CSAPLAGAGETQYF. The CDR3 nucleotides are TGCAGTGCACCACTAGCGGGGGCGGGGGAGACCCAGTACTTC.

The CDR3: CASRPREEETQYF. In nucleotides, the CDR3 is TGTGCCAGCAGACCTAGGGAGGAGGAGACCCAGTACTTC. The gene calls are TRBV5-4 and TRBJ2-5, with a possible D match to TRBD2 (6 bases). V lost 5 bases and J 5 bases, leaving 13 bases between the germline ends. This CDR3 is built from 13 residues. CDR1 SGHNT and CDR2 YYREEE come from the germline V gene (reference sequence).